The 24 T cell receptor beta chains below all came from one sample that was sequenced in a study of CD8 T cells in Susac syndrome. Random hexamers primed reverse transcription of about 0.5 to 1 ug RNA. TCRdb itself ran the immunoSEQ multiplex PCR reads through MiXCR, one entry per CDR3 protein. In the table there are more than 150,000 distinct CDR3 sequences, approximately 95% of which are singletons. Specimen: CD4+ T cells from PBMCs. Source of these receptors: a human donor with Susac syndrome.

The rearrangement uses TRBV20-1 and TRBJ1-2, with D possibly matching TRBD1 (5 bases). Trimming cost V 0 bases and J 2 bases, with 19 bases left between them. CDR3 size: 17 residues. Germline assignment: CDR1 DFQATT and CDR2 SNEGSKA (reference sequence). DNA for the CDR3: TGCAGTGCTAGAGACGCCGGGACGGGGAAGGGGAACTATGGCTACACCTTC. Protein product: CSARDAGTGKGNYGYTF.

V and J are TRBV7-3 and TRBJ1-5; D is uncertain. Germline CDR1 SGHTA, CDR2 FQGTGA. Trimming removed 2 bases from V and 7 bases from J, with 9 bases in between. The CDR3 totals 13 residues. The CDR3: CASSLGPAQPQHF. CDR3 nucleotide sequence: TGTGCCAGCAGCTTAGGACCGGCCCAGCCCCAGCATTTT.

This clonotype came up a few times. The chain couples TRBV14 to TRBJ2-3; D is ambiguous. The CDR3 has 12 residues. Germline CDR1 reads SGHDN; CDR2 reads FVKESK. Trimming took off 3 bases at V and 5 bases at J, with 6 bases between the two ends. The CDR3 spells CASSHGGDTQYF. CDR3 nucleotide sequence: TGTGCCAGCAGCCACGGTGGAGATACGCAGTATTTT.

The V call is TRBV12-3 or TRBV12-4, the J call TRBJ1-2, with a tentative D call TRBD1 (6 bases). The CDR3 has 13 amino acids. Trimming pared 5 bases from V and 6 bases from J, leaving 13 bases between. The CDR3 region has the DNA TGTGCCAGCAGTCCCGCGGGGGCGCATGGCTACACCTTC. It translates to CASSPAGAHGYTF.

The J gene is TRBJ1-4, the V gene TRBV11-2; 8 positions match TRBD1. The CDR3 is made up of 14 amino acids. V trimming: 1 base; J trimming: 8 bases; junction bases outside the gene matches: 3. The germline V gene encodes CDR1 SGHAT and CDR2 FQNNGV. The DNA of the CDR3 is TGTGCCAGCAGCTTAGGGGACAGGAGGGAAAAACTGTTTTTT. Protein: CASSLGDRREKLFF.

The chain combines TRBV7-9 with TRBJ1-6; 9 nucleotides align to TRBD1. Unmatched junction bases numbered 4, after V lost 1 base and J lost 6 bases. The CDR3 is 16 residues long. CDR1 is SEHNR and CDR2 is FQNEAQ in the germline V gene (reference sequence). DNA for the CDR3: TGTGCCAGCAGCTTAGATTCGGGACAGGGTAATTCACCCCTCCACTTT. This translates into CASSLDSGQGNSPLHF.

V gene TRBV9 combines with J gene TRBJ2-4; 14 nucleotides line up with TRBD2. Looked up from germline, CDR1 is SGDLS and CDR2 is YYNGEE. V was clipped by 4 bases and J by 0 bases; unmatched bases: 6. The CDR3 covers 18 residues. The DNA for the CDR3 is TGTGCCAGCAGCCCCGGGACTAGCGGGGGACTAGCCAAAAACATTCAGTACTTC. This encodes CASSPGTSGGLAKNIQYF.

The chain couples TRBV4-2 to TRBJ1-5; D not resolved. Trimming stripped 0 bases from V and 6 bases from J, with 15 bases between. Germline CDR1 is LGHNA and CDR2 is YNFKEQ. This CDR3 has 16 residues. This CDR3 is CASSQDSTEFPQPQHF. The CDR3 coding sequence is TGTGCCAGCAGCCAAGACAGTACAGAATTCCCTCAGCCCCAGCATTTT.

This chain uses TRBV18 with TRBJ2-5, with D perhaps TRBD1 (6 bases). In germline, CDR1 is KGHSH, CDR2 LQKENI. This CDR3 has 13 amino acids. Trimming removed 4 bases from V and 2 bases from J, with 8 bases in between. DNA of the CDR3: TGTGCCAGCTCACGGGGACAACAAGAGACCCAGTACTTC. It encodes CASSRGQQETQYF.

The genes are TRBV29-1 and TRBJ1-6; TRBD1 might be the D (5 bases). Germline CDR1 is SQVTM and CDR2 is ANQGSEA. CDR3 length: 12 residues. Trimming removed 6 bases from V and 9 bases from J, with 12 bases in between. The chain's CDR3 is CSVQSGGSPLHF. CDR3 DNA: TGCAGCGTCCAATCGGGGGGTTCACCCCTCCACTTT.

V gene TRBV20-1 combines with J gene TRBJ2-4; 7 bases match TRBD1. Germline assignment: CDR1 DFQATT and CDR2 SNEGSKA (reference sequence). J lost 9 bases, V lost 4 bases, and 9 bases had no gene match. The CDR3 consists of 13 residues. CDR3 bases: TGCAGTGCTATGGACAGGCCCCTTCGCATTCAGTACTTC. The encoded protein is CSAMDRPLRIQYF.

The chain is built from TRBV19 and TRBJ2-1; 8 bases agree with TRBD1. Germline CDR1 reads LNHDA; CDR2 reads SQIVND (reference sequence). The CDR3 runs to 15 residues. V shed 4 bases, J shed 6 bases, and the junction held 8 bases outside the gene matches. CDR3 sequence: CASSTTGEALNEQFF. Written as DNA, the CDR3 is TGTGCCAGTAGTACGACAGGGGAGGCCCTCAATGAGCAGTTCTTC. Full variable domain (outside the CDR3, taken from reference TRBV19 and TRBJ2-1): DGGITQSPKYLFRKEGQNVTLSCEQNLNHDAMYWYRQDPGQGLRLIYYSQIVNDFQKGDIAEGYSVSREKKESFPLTVTSAQKNPTAFYLCASSTTGEALNEQFFGPGTRLTVL.

This clonotype has only one observation. The chain couples TRBV7-2 to TRBJ2-7; D ambiguous. This CDR3 region has 13 residues. Per the germline V gene, CDR1 is SGHTA and CDR2 is FQGNSA. The ends were cut back, 7 bases at V and 0 bases at J, with 10 bases in the middle. In DNA, the CDR3 is TGTGCCAGCAACCCTCTTAGCTCCTACGAGCAGTACTTC. Protein product: CASNPLSSYEQYF. Based on the CDR3 plus reference TRBV7-2 and TRBJ2-7, the full variable domain is GAGVSQSPSNKVTEKGKDVELRCDPISGHTALYWYRQSLGQGLEFLIYFQGNSAPDKSGLPSDRFSAERTGGSVSTLTIQRTQQEDSAVYLCASNPLSSYEQYFGPGTRLTVT.

This clonotype was detected only once. The chain couples TRBV28 to TRBJ1-1; weak D call: TRBD1 (6 bases). Germline-derived CDR1 and CDR2 are MDHEN and SYDVKM. The ends were cut back, 1 base at V and 1 base at J, with 7 bases in the middle. This CDR3 spans 14 amino acids. CDR3 bases: TGTGCCAGCAGTTTATACAGGGCGAACACTGAAGCTTTCTTT. Its protein is CASSLYRANTEAFF.

This rearrangement joins TRBV29-1 to TRBJ2-2, with unresolved D. Trimming shortened V by 6 bases and J by 1 base, and 9 bases separated the two germline ends. Germline CDR1 reads SQVTM; CDR2 reads ANQGSEA. The CDR3 has 13 amino acids. Here the CDR3 reads CSVLSLNTGELFF. CDR3 sequence (DNA): TGCAGCGTGCTGAGCTTGAACACCGGGGAGCTGTTTTTT.

The V gene is TRBV7-6, the J gene TRBJ1-1, with a weak D call TRBD1 (6 bases). The V and J ends lost 0 bases and 1 base respectively, with 12 bases between them. This CDR3 region has 16 residues. Germline lookup yields CDR1 SGHVS and CDR2 FNYEAQ. CDR3 DNA: TGTGCCAGCAGCTTAGCTCCACAGGGAGCGAACACTGAAGCTTTCTTT. This encodes CASSLAPQGANTEAFF.

The chain carries TRBV29-1 and TRBJ1-2; D is possibly TRBD1 (6 bases). Germline V CDR1 and CDR2: SQVTM, ANQGSEA. The CDR3 extends over 12 amino acids. V gave up 6 bases and J gave up 8 bases, with 16 bases separating them. The CDR3 sequence is CSVTTGLGGYTF. The CDR3 coding sequence is TGCAGCGTCACGACAGGCCTAGGGGGCTACACCTTC.

This CDR3 reads CASRPRRWETQYF. As DNA, the CDR3 is TGTGCCAGCAGACCCAGGAGGTGGGAGACCCAGTACTTC. The rearrangement links TRBV6-4 to TRBJ2-5; possibly TRBD2 for D (5 bases). Per germline, CDR1 MRHNA and CDR2 SNTAGT. The CDR3 has 13 amino acids. Trimming took off 6 bases at V and 5 bases at J, with 13 bases between the two ends.

This chain joins TRBV28 and TRBJ1-2; TRBD1 matches at 9 bases. V dropped 6 bases and J dropped 11; count of bases not matched to a gene: 16. From germline, CDR1 is MDHEN and CDR2 SYDVKM. This CDR3 has 15 amino acids. The CDR3: CASSRTGVRVTRYTF. CDR3 sequence (DNA): TGTGCCAGCAGCCGGACAGGGGTCAGAGTCACACGATACACCTTC.

The chain has TRBV12-3 or TRBV12-4 and TRBJ1-2, with 7 bases lining up with TRBD1. V was pared by 6 bases and J by 3 bases, with 4 bases of the junction left unmatched. The CDR3 length is 13 residues. DNA of the CDR3: TGTGCCAGCAGCCAGGGGGGTGACTATGGCTACACCTTC. Its translation is CASSQGGDYGYTF.

The chain joins TRBV7-2 to TRBJ2-3; D is unclear. The CDR3 loop spans 14 amino acids. From germline, CDR1 is SGHTA and CDR2 FQGNSA. The ends were cut back, 1 base at V and 5 bases at J, with 10 bases in the middle. CDR3 bases: TGTGCCAGCAGCTTAGGACCGGCGGTAGATACGCAGTATTTT. Its translation: CASSLGPAVDTQYF.

The gene calls are TRBV29-1 and TRBJ1-1; 9 bases map to TRBD1. Germline CDR1 SQVTM, CDR2 ANQGSEA. V lost 3 bases and J lost 6; bases outside the gene matches: 2. The CDR3 consists of 12 residues. CDR3 residues: CSVEDRGPEAFF. CDR3 DNA: TGCAGCGTTGAGGACAGGGGCCCTGAAGCTTTCTTT.

The chain carries TRBV29-1 and TRBJ2-5; 11 nucleotides line up with TRBD2. Germline V CDR1 and CDR2: SQVTM, ANQGSEA. The CDR3 has 16 residues. Unmatched junction bases numbered 11, after V lost 6 bases and J lost 2 bases. CDR3 region: CSVVPRLAGGQETQYF. The CDR3 DNA is TGCAGCGTCGTCCCCCGGCTAGCGGGGGGACAAGAGACCCAGTACTTC.

The chain carries TRBV7-2 and TRBJ2-4, with D possibly matching TRBD2 (7 bases). V was trimmed by 2 bases and J by 2 bases, leaving 13 bases between them. Germline-derived CDR1 and CDR2 are SGHTA and FQGNSA. This CDR3 contains 16 residues. The CDR3 region has the DNA TGTGCCAGCAGCTTACACGAGGGGGGGCCCAAAAACATTCAGTACTTC. Residues: CASSLHEGGPKNIQYF. Based on the CDR3 plus reference TRBV7-2 and TRBJ2-4, the full variable domain is GAGVSQSPSNKVTEKGKDVELRCDPISGHTALYWYRQSLGQGLEFLIYFQGNSAPDKSGLPSDRFSAERTGGSVSTLTIQRTQQEDSAVYLCASSLHEGGPKNIQYFGAGTRLSVL.